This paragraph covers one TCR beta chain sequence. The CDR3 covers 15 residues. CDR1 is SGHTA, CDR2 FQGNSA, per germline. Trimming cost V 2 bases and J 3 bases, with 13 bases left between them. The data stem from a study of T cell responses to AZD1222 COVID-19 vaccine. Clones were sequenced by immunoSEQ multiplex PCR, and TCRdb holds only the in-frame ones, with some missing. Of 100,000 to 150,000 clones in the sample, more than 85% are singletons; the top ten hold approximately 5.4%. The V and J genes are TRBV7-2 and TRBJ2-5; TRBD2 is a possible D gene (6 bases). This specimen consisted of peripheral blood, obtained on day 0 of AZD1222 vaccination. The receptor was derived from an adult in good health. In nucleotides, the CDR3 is TGTGCCAGCAGCTTACGTAATAGCGGAAAAGAGACCCAGTACTTC. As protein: CASSLRNSGKETQYF.